A single sample gave rise to the 27 T cell receptor beta chains below, sequenced in a study of cytomegalovirus exposure and HLA in healthy donors. Researchers ran the PCR with 60 Vbeta and 13 Jbeta primers. This table comes from immunoSEQ multiplex PCR, and its TCRdb copy is limited to in-frame clones, with some not included. Among some 90,000 clones listed, about four fifths were seen once. The sequenced material came from PBMCs. The receptors were gathered from a woman in her 70s in good health and CMV-seropositive.

The chain is built from TRBV9 and TRBJ2-7; 8 bases line up with TRBD2. Trimming cost V 0 bases and J 6 bases; bases outside gene matches: 5. The CDR3 contains 14 residues. Per the germline V gene, CDR1 is SGDLS and CDR2 is YYNGEE. The CDR3 sequence is CASSVAAGGPEQYF. In DNA form, the CDR3 reads TGTGCCAGCAGCGTAGCGGCGGGAGGCCCCGAGCAGTACTTC.

The chain couples TRBV28 to TRBJ1-2; the D gene is possibly TRBD1 (5 bases). This CDR3 has 13 amino acids. V was cut by 4 bases and J by 6 bases, with 12 bases left in between. In germline, CDR1 is MDHEN, CDR2 SYDVKM. The CDR3 DNA is TGTGCCAGCAGTTCGCTCAGGGTAAATGGCTACACCTTC. This gives the protein CASSSLRVNGYTF.

This clone was seen once. The chain joins TRBV10-2 to TRBJ1-4, with unresolved D. Germline V gives CDR1 WSHSY, CDR2 SAAADI. This CDR3 region has 14 residues. Trimming shortened V by 2 bases and J by 2 bases, and 6 bases separated the two germline ends. CDR3 region: CASSELQTNEKLFF. The CDR3 DNA reads TGCGCCAGCAGTGAGCTGCAGACTAATGAAAAACTGTTTTTT.

This clone was picked up a small number of times. Sequence at one end of the junction differs from germline and may be a read error. The chain carries TRBV7-7 and TRBJ2-1; TRBD2 agrees at 7 bases. Germline CDR1 SSHAT, CDR2 FNYEAQ (reference sequence). The CDR3 is 13 amino acids. The chain's CDR3 is CASSLPGLSEQFF. Written as DNA, the CDR3 is TGTGCTAGCAGTTTGCCGGGACTATCCGAGCAGTTCTTC.

A few counts support this clone. CDR3 coding DNA: TGTGCCGAGCGGGGATCTGCAGAGACCCAGTACTTC. Its translation is CAERGSAETQYF. The genes are TRBV19 and TRBJ2-5, with 7 bases lining up with TRBD2. Germline lookup yields CDR1 LNHDA and CDR2 SQIVND (reference sequence). The V and J ends lost 11 bases and 4 bases, in that order; junction bases with no gene match: 7. The CDR3 sequence is 12 residues long. The variable domain in full, with the rest retrieved from reference TRBV19 and TRBJ2-5, is DGGITQSPKYLFRKEGQNVTLSCEQNLNHDAMYWYRQDPGQGLRLIYYSQIVNDFQKGDIAEGYSVSREKKESFPLTVTSAQKNPTAFYLCAERGSAETQYFGPGTRLLVL.

This chain links TRBV7-2 with TRBJ1-1; D is perhaps TRBD1 (5 bases). The CDR3 is 13 residues long. The germline V gene has CDR1 SGHTA and CDR2 FQGNSA. V was trimmed by 5 bases and J by 1 base, leaving 8 bases between them. DNA of the CDR3: TGTGCCAGCAGCCAGGGCTGGAACACTGAAGCTTTCTTT. It specifies CASSQGWNTEAFF.

The CDR3 loop reads CASSPYGKGNTIYF. The CDR3 coding sequence is TGTGCCAGCAGCCCGTACGGGAAAGGAAACACCATATATTTT. This chain links TRBV7-2 with TRBJ1-3; the D is unclear. In germline, CDR1 is SGHTA, CDR2 FQGNSA. The CDR3 has 14 residues. Trimming removed 5 bases at V and 4 bases at J, with 12 bases between.

Of note for this clone: Other DNA sequences from this sample encode an identical CDR3 as well. This chain uses TRBV18 with TRBJ2-5; 7 bases fit TRBD1. The CDR3 has 13 residues. J lost 2 bases, V lost 6 bases, and 3 bases had no gene match. Germline CDR1 and CDR2: KGHSH and LQKENI. CDR3 DNA sequence: TGTGCCAGCTCCCCGGGACAGCAAGAGACCCAGTACTTC. Protein: CASSPGQQETQYF. Full variable domain (rest looked up from reference TRBV18 and TRBJ2-5): NAGVMQNPRHLVRRRGQEARLRCSPMKGHSHVYWYRQLPEEGLKFMVYLQKENIIDESGMPKERFSAEFPKEGPSILRIQQVVRGDSAAYFCASSPGQQETQYFGPGTRLLVL.

The chain carries TRBV9 and TRBJ2-5; 10 nucleotides line up with TRBD1. The V and J ends lost 0 bases and 4 bases, in that order; junction bases with no gene match: 12. Germline assignment: CDR1 SGDLS and CDR2 YYNGEE. The CDR3 is 18 amino acids. CDR3 amino acids: CASSVGDRGGGVRETQYF. The DNA for the CDR3 is TGTGCCAGCAGCGTAGGGGACAGGGGAGGGGGTGTACGAGAGACCCAGTACTTC.

V gene TRBV28 combines with J gene TRBJ2-7; the D gene is possibly TRBD1 (6 bases). Deletions cut 3 bases from V and 1 base from J, with 19 bases between. Germline CDR1 and CDR2: MDHEN and SYDVKM. The length of the CDR3 is 17 residues. Here the CDR3 DNA reads TGTGCCAGCAGTTTCTCGACCCTGGACAGTCGGTCCTACGAGCAGTACTTC. Its protein is CASSFSTLDSRSYEQYF.

V is TRBV6-5 and J is TRBJ2-7; tentative D call: TRBD1 (5 bases). Trimming stripped 2 bases from V and 5 bases from J, with 13 bases between. CDR1 is MNHEY, CDR2 SVGAGI, per germline. This CDR3 spans 14 amino acids. The CDR3 loop reads CASSYSRVLDEQYF. DNA of the CDR3: TGTGCCAGCAGTTACAGCAGGGTTCTGGACGAGCAGTACTTC.

The rearrangement joins TRBV7-2 to TRBJ2-1, with a possible D match to TRBD1 (6 bases). Germline lookup yields CDR1 SGHTA and CDR2 FQGNSA. The CDR3 extends over 19 amino acids. V was shortened by 5 bases and J by 4 bases, with 27 bases between the two germline ends. CDR3 amino acids: CASSPRATGPSSRYNEQFF. CDR3 in DNA: TGTGCCAGCAGCCCCCGGGCCACAGGGCCATCCTCGCGGTACAATGAGCAGTTCTTC.

The chain carries TRBV11-2 and TRBJ2-7; D is perhaps TRBD2 (5 bases). Germline V lookup: CDR1 SGHAT, CDR2 FQNNGV. Trimming cost V 5 bases and J 4 bases, with 15 bases left between them. The CDR3 loop spans 14 amino acids. CDR3 in amino acids: CASSVSRTSYEQYF. The DNA for the CDR3 is TGTGCCAGCAGCGTCTCTCGGACTTCTTACGAGCAGTACTTC.

The V call is TRBV6-5, the J call TRBJ1-2; tentative D call: TRBD1 (5 bases). Germline values: CDR1 MNHEY, CDR2 SVGAGI. V lost 0 bases to trimming and J lost 8 bases, with 10 bases between them. The CDR3 length is 13 residues. The CDR3 spells CASSYSGGTGYTF. As DNA, the CDR3 is TGTGCCAGCAGTTACTCGGGGGGGACGGGCTACACCTTC.

CDR3 protein: CASSGLPGFASEQYF. The CDR3 DNA reads as TGTGCCAGCAGCGGGCTTCCGGGTTTCGCATCCGAGCAGTACTTC. The chain employs TRBV9 and TRBJ2-5; D gene ambiguous. The tail of the sequence fits TRBJ2-7 better, so the J call may be wrong. The germline V gene has CDR1 SGDLS and CDR2 YYNGEE. This CDR3 is built from 15 residues.

The chain's CDR3 is CASSSQLNTEAFF. As DNA, the CDR3 is TGCGCCAGCAGCTCACAGTTGAACACTGAAGCTTTCTTT. The chain employs TRBV5-1 and TRBJ1-1, with D hard to call. This CDR3 comprises 13 residues. V gave up 3 bases and J gave up 0 bases, with 6 bases separating them. CDR1 and CDR2 from the germline V gene are SGHRS and YFSETQ.

V usage is TRBV4-2 and J usage is TRBJ2-7; 7 nucleotides align to TRBD1. Trimming at V came to 3 bases and at J to 4 bases, leaving 6 bases not matched to a gene. From germline, CDR1 is LGHNA and CDR2 YNFKEQ. CDR3 length: 14 amino acids. The CDR3 DNA sequence: TGTGCCAGCAGCCACGAACCGGGACAGTACGAGCAGTACTTC. The encoded protein is CASSHEPGQYEQYF.

This clone was picked up a small number of times. The chain links TRBV19 to TRBJ2-2; D uncertain. This CDR3 region has 13 residues. Trimming shortened V by 5 bases and J by 4 bases, and 8 bases separated the two germline ends. Germline V lookup: CDR1 LNHDA, CDR2 SQIVND (reference sequence). DNA of the CDR3: TGTGCCAGTAGTTATAGAGTCACCGGGGAGCTGTTTTTT. Residues: CASSYRVTGELFF.

V and J are TRBV28 and TRBJ1-2; D uncertain. Germline V lookup: CDR1 MDHEN, CDR2 SYDVKM. The V gene lost 4 bases and the J gene lost 7 bases, with 13 bases spanning the gap. CDR3 length: 13 residues. The CDR3 DNA follows: TGTGCCAGCAGTTCGGCAGGAAAATTTGGCTACACCTTC. It specifies CASSSAGKFGYTF.

The rearrangement links TRBV4-2 to TRBJ1-6, with D possibly TRBD1 on 5 matching bases. Germline V gene sequence: CDR1 LGHNA, CDR2 YNFKEQ. With 5 bases removed from V and 9 bases from J, the gap between germline ends came to 14 bases. This CDR3 comprises 14 residues. CDR3: CASSTRDDGSPLHF. The CDR3 DNA reads TGTGCCAGCAGCACCAGGGATGACGGTTCACCCCTCCACTTT.

This clone turned up a few times. The rearrangement joins TRBV5-1 to TRBJ2-1; TRBD2 matches 11 bases. Trimming cost V 2 bases and J 0 bases; bases outside gene matches: 10. CDR1 SGHRS and CDR2 YFSETQ come from the germline V gene. The CDR3 covers 19 residues. In nucleotides, the CDR3 is TGCGCCAGCAGCTTCAGGACTAGCGGGTCCCTGCGCTCCTACAATGAGCAGTTCTTC. This translates into CASSFRTSGSLRSYNEQFF.

The rearrangement joins TRBV5-4 to TRBJ2-1; 8 nucleotides agree with TRBD2. Germline lookup yields CDR1 SGHNT and CDR2 YYREEE (reference sequence). The CDR3 covers 15 residues. The V gene end was trimmed by 4 bases and the J gene end by 6 bases; junction bases not matched to a gene: 9. CDR3 amino acids: CASSPGTSPFNEQFF. In DNA, the CDR3 is TGTGCCAGCAGCCCCGGGACTAGTCCTTTCAATGAGCAGTTCTTC.

V is TRBV28 and J is TRBJ1-4; 8 bases map to TRBD1. Germline assignment: CDR1 MDHEN and CDR2 SYDVKM. This CDR3 comprises 19 residues. V was pared by 6 bases and J by 5 bases, with 20 bases of the junction left unmatched. CDR3 region: CASSSRGVPGTGINEKLFF. The DNA of the CDR3 is TGTGCCAGCAGCTCTCGGGGGGTCCCCGGGACAGGAATAAATGAAAAACTGTTTTTT.

This clone has only one observation. The chain links TRBV4-2 to TRBJ2-7, with 9 bases aligning to TRBD1. The CDR3 runs 14 residues. CDR1 and CDR2 (germline): LGHNA, YNFKEQ. V lost 0 bases to trimming and J lost 6 bases; unmatched junction nucleotides: 3. The CDR3 reads CASSQETGGLEQYF. CDR3 DNA: TGTGCCAGCAGCCAAGAGACAGGGGGGCTCGAGCAGTACTTC.

The J gene is TRBJ1-3, the V gene TRBV21-1. TRBV21-1 is a pseudogene locus. The length of the CDR3 is 19 residues. CDR3: CASLTFTRPGGTPTGTIYF. The CDR3 region has the DNA TGTGCCAGCCTGACATTCACCCGCCCGGGGGGCACCCCCACAGGGACCATATATTTT.

In the case of this clone: At one boundary the junction diverges from the germline segment, which might be a read error. This rearrangement joins TRBV7-7 to TRBJ1-1; possible D gene TRBD1, 5 bases. Germline-derived CDR1 and CDR2 are SSHAT and FNYEAQ (reference sequence). CDR3 size: 14 residues. The chain's CDR3 is CASSLSVGGTEAFF. In DNA form, the CDR3 reads TGTGCTAGCAGCTTATCCGTGGGGGGCACTGAAGCTTTCTTT.

The V call is TRBV18, the J call TRBJ2-5, with TRBD1 identical over 8 bases. The CDR3 covers 16 residues. Looked up from germline, CDR1 is KGHSH and CDR2 is LQKENI. J lost 2 bases, V lost 2 bases, and 7 bases had no gene match. The CDR3 DNA is TGTGCCAGCTCACCAAGGGACAGGAGGTGGCAAGAGACCCAGTACTTC. It yields the protein CASSPRDRRWQETQYF.